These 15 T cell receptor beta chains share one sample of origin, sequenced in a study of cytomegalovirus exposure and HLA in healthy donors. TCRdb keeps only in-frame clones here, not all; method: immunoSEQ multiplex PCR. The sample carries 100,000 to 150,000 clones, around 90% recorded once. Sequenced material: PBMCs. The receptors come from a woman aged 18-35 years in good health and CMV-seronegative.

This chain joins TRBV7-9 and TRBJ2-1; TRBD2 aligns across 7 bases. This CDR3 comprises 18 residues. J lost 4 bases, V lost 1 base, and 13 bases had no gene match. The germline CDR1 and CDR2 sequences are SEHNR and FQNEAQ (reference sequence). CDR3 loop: CASSLVSPSAGVYNEQFF. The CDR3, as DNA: TGTGCCAGCAGCTTAGTAAGCCCGTCGGCGGGAGTATACAATGAGCAGTTCTTC.

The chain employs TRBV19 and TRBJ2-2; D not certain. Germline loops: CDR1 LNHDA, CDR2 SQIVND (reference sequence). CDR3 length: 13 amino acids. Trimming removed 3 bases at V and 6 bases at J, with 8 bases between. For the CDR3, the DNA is TGTGCCAGTAGTATCGGTCTTCCCGGGGAGCTGTTTTTT. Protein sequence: CASSIGLPGELFF. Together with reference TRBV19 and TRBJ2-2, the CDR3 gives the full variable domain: DGGITQSPKYLFRKEGQNVTLSCEQNLNHDAMYWYRQDPGQGLRLIYYSQIVNDFQKGDIAEGYSVSREKKESFPLTVTSAQKNPTAFYLCASSIGLPGELFFGEGSRLTVL.

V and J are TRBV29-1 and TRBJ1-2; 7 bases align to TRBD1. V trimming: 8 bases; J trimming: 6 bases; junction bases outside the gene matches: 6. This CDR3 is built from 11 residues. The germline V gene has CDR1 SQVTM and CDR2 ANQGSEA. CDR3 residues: CSFNRGNGYTF. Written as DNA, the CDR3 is TGCAGCTTCAACAGGGGTAATGGCTACACCTTC.

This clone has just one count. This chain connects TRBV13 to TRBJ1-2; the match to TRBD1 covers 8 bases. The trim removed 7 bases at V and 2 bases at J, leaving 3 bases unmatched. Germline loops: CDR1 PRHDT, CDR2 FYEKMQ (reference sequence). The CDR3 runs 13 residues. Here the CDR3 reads CASNQGANYGYTF. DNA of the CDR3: TGTGCCAGCAACCAGGGGGCCAACTATGGCTACACCTTC.

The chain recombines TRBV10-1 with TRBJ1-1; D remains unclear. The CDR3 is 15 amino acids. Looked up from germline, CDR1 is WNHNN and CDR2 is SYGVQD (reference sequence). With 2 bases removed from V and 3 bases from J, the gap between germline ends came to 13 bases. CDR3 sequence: CASSEDPTGDTEAFF. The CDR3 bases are TGCGCCAGCAGTGAGGACCCCACGGGAGACACTGAAGCTTTCTTT.

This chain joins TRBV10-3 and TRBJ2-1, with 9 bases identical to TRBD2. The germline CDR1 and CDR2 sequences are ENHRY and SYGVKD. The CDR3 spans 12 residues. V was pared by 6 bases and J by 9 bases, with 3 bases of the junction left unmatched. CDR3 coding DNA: TGTGCCATCAGACTAGCGGGTGCTGAGCAGTTCTTC. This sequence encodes CAIRLAGAEQFF.

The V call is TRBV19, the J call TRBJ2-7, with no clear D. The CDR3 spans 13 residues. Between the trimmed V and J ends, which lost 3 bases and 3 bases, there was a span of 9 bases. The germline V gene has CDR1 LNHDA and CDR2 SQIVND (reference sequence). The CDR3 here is CASSMARGYEQYF. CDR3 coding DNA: TGTGCCAGTAGTATGGCGCGCGGCTACGAGCAGTACTTC.

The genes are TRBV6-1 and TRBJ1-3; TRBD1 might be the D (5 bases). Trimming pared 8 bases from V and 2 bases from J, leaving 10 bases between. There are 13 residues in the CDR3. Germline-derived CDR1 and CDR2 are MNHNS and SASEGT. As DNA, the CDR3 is TGTGCCAGCGCGGGACGGGCTGGAAACACCATATATTTT. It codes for CASAGRAGNTIYF.

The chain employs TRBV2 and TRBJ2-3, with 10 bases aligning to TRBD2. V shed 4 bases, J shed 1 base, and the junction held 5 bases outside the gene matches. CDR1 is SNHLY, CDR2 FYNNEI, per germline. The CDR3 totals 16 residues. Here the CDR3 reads CASSGASGRGTDTQYF. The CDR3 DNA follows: TGTGCCAGCAGTGGGGCTAGCGGGAGAGGCACAGATACGCAGTATTTT.

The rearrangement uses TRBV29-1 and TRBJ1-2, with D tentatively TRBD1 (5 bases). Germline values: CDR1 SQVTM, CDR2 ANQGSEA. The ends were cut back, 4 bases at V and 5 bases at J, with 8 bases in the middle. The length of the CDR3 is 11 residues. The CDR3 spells CSVGGWYGYTF. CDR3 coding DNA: TGCAGCGTTGGGGGCTGGTATGGCTACACCTTC. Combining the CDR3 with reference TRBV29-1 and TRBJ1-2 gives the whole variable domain SAVISQKPSRDICQRGTSLTIQCQVDSQVTMMFWYRQQPGQSLTLIATANQGSEATYESGFVIDKFPISRPNLTFSTLTVSNMSPEDSSIYLCSVGGWYGYTFGSGTRLTVV.

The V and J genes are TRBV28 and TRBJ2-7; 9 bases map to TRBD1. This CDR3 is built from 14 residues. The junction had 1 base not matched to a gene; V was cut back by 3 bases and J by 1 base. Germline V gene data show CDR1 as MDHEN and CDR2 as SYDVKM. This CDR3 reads CASSFGQGSYEQYF. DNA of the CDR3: TGTGCCAGCAGTTTCGGACAGGGGTCCTACGAGCAGTACTTC.

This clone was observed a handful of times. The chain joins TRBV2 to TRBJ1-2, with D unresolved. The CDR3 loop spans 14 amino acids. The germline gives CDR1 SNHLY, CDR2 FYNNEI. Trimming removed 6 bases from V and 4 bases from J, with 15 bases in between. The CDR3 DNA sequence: TGTGCCAGCAGGACGGTCGCGGGCCTCTATGGCTACACCTTC. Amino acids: CASRTVAGLYGYTF.

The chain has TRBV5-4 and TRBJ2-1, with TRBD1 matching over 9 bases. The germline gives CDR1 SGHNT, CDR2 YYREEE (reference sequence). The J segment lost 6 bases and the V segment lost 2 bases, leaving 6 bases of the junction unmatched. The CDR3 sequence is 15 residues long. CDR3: CASSLPGTGPNEQFF. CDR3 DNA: TGTGCCAGCAGCTTACCCGGGACAGGGCCCAATGAGCAGTTCTTC.

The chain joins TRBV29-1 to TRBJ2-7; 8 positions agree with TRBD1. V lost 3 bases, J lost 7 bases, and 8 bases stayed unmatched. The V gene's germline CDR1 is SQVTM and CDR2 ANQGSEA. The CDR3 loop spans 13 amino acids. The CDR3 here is CSVEGQEGWEQYF. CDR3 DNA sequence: TGCAGCGTTGAGGGACAGGAAGGGTGGGAGCAGTACTTC.

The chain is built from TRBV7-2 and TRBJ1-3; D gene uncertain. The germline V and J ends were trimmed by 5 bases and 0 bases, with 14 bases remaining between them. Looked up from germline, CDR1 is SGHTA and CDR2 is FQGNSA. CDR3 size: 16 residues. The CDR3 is CASSRASGSSGNTIYF. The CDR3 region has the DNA TGTGCCAGCAGCCGCGCTAGCGGGAGCTCTGGAAACACCATATATTTT.